This T cell receptor (beta chain) was sequenced for a study of blood T cell repertoires in COVID-19 (dated by TCRdb to the early 2020s). Study-wide context: Samples covering the acute and convalescent phases of COVID-19 were provided by collaborators in the United States, Italy and Spain. Nearly every sample came with metadata listing a de-identified subject ID, COVID-19 status, age in years and sex. The samples were drawn from the first 160 participants of the ongoing ImmuneRACE study and from 950 to 1,500 subjects provided by 6 global collaborators. Subjects who had been exposed to COVID-19, were actively infected with it, or had recovered from it provided the deeply sampled blood TCRbeta repertoires that made up the dataset. The material from the prospective study consisted of cDNA or gDNA derived from T cells, B-cell-depleted T cells, or PBMCs. The repertoires were made available in a free public database intended to serve as a resource for research on the immune response to SARS-CoV-2. Where available, HLA class I and class II types were obtained from metadata supplied by the sample provider rather than from assay-based typing. The study at large found these results: The amount of clinical and demographic metadata varied by source and participant and was provided uncurated.

The immunoSEQ Assay, a bias-controlled multiplex PCR, was used to amplify TCRbeta CDR3 regions from genomic DNA. The published analysis was carried out like this. The number of nucleated cells in each sample was estimated from the amplification of reference gene primers within the assay. To quantify the absolute abundance of each unique TCRbeta CDR3 rearrangement, sequence reads were collapsed and filtered. For each sample, productive Simpson clonality was calculated as the square root of Simpson's diversity index over productive rearrangements. What TCRdb holds here is the immuneACCESS table cut down to in-frame rearrangements. Part of the clones is not present; checked against another copy, under half of the missing clones reflect an unresolved V gene, and the others are unexplained. Clone size and V and J calls were adopted from that table, with D and trimming inferred from the DNA. The sample has approximately 350,000 clones on record, 87% of them singletons. The top ten clonotypes cover nearly 6.5% of the sample.

One collaborating source in Seattle enrolled patients during active infection and followed them longitudinally through the course of disease. The collaborating institutions used their own protocols to collect whole blood in K2EDTA tubes. For TCRbeta analysis, collaborator samples were shipped as frozen whole blood, as isolated PBMCs, or as DNA extracted from either sample type. The CDR3 sequence holds 15 residues, the cysteine and phenylalanine included. Just CDR3 DNA is preserved here, 45 bases in frame from base 1. Here V drops 0 bases and J drops 2 bases, and the junction holds 1 base not matched to any gene. As encoded in the germline V gene, CDR1 is MNHEY while CDR2 is SVGAGI. Remarks on this clone: Its antigen has not been determined. No qualities accompany the bases; no much larger clone lies one base away. This specimen includes other DNA sequences encoding the same CDR3.

The V and J segments used are TRBV6-5 and TRBJ2-1; TRBD1 lines up with 7 middle nucleotides. Material: peripheral blood. The TCR comes from a woman aged 50 to 60 with COVID-19, enrolled during active disease. The DNA sequence is as follows: TGTGCCAGCAGTTACTCAGGGGGCACCTACAATGAGCAGTTCTTC. Its protein reads: CASSYSGGTYNEQFF.